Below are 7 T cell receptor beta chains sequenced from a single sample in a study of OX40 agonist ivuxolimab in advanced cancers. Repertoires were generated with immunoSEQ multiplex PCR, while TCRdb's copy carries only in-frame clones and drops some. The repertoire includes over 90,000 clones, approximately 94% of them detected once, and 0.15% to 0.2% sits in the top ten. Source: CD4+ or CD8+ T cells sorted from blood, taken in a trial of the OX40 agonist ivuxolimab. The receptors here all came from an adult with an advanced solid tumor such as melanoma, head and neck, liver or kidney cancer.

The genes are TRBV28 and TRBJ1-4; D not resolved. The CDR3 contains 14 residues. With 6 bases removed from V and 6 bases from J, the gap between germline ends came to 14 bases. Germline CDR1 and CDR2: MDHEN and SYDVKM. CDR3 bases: TGTGCCAGCAGCCCCCATGGGCGCCATGAAAAACTGTTTTTT. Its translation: CASSPHGRHEKLFF.

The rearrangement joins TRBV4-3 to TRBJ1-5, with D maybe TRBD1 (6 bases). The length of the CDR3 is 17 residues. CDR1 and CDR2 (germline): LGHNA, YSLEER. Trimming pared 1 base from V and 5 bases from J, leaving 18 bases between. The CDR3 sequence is CASSQGGWGANDQPQHF. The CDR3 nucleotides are TGCGCCAGCAGCCAAGGAGGGTGGGGGGCTAACGATCAGCCCCAGCATTTT.

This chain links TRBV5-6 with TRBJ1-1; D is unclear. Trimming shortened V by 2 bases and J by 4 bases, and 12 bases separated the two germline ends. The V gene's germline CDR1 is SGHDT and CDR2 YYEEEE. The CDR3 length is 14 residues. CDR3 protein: CASSFAPSGTEAFF. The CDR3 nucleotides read TGTGCCAGCAGCTTCGCACCCTCGGGCACTGAAGCTTTCTTT.

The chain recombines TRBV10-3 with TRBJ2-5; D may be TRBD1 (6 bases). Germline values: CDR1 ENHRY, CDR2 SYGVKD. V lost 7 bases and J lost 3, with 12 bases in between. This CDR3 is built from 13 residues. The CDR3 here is CAIKNAGEETQYF. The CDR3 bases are TGTGCCATCAAGAACGCAGGGGAAGAGACCCAGTACTTC.

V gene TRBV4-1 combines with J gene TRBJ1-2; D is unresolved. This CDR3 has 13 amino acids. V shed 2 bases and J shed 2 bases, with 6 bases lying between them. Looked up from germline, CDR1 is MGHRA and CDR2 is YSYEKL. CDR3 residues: CASSQRANYGYTF. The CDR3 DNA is TGCGCCAGCAGCCAAAGGGCGAACTATGGCTACACCTTC.

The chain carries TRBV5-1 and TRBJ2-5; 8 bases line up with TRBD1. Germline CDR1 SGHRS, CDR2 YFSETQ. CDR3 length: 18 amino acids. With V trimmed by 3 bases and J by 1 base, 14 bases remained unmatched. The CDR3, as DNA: TGCGCCAGCAGCTCGGAGGGATCCAGGGGGCTAAGCCAAGAGACCCAGTACTTC. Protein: CASSSEGSRGLSQETQYF.

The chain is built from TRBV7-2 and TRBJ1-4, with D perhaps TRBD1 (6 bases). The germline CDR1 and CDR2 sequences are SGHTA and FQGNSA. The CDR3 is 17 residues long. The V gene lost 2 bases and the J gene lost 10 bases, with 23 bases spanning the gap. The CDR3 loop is CASSLFARTERSGKLFF. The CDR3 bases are TGTGCCAGCAGCTTATTTGCCCGGACAGAGAGGTCTGGAAAACTGTTTTTT.